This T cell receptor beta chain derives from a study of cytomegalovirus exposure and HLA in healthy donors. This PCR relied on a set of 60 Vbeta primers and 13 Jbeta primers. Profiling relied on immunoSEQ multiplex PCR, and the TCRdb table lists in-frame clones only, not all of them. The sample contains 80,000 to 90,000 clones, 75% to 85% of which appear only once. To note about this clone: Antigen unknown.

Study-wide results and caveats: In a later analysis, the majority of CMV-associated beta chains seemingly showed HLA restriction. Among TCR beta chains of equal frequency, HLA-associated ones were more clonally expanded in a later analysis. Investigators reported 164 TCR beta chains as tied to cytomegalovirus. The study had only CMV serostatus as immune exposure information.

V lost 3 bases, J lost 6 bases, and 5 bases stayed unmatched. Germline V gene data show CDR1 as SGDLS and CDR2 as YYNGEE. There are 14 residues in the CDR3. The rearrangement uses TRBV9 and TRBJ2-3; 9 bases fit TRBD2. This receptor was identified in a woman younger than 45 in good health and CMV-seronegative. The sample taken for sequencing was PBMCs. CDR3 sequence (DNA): TGTGCCAGCAGCGGTAGCGGGAGCGGGGATACGCAGTATTTT. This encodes CASSGSGSGDTQYF.